Each of the 3 T cell receptor beta chains below was sequenced from the same sample in a study of blood T cell repertoires in COVID-19. Method: immunoSEQ multiplex PCR; TCRdb's copy keeps in-frame clones and lacks some. The sample contains about 160,000 clones, approximately 88% of which appear only once. The sequenced sample was peripheral blood. These receptors were obtained from a woman of 80 years or more with active or convalescent COVID-19.

The V and J genes are TRBV4-1 and TRBJ2-2; D is undetermined. Trimming took 0 bases from V and 4 from J, leaving 9 bases between them. CDR3 size: 15 residues. Germline loops: CDR1 MGHRA, CDR2 YSYEKL. CDR3 sequence (DNA): TGCGCCAGCAGCCAAGATGTACGGAGCACCGGGGAGCTGTTTTTT. Translating gives CASSQDVRSTGELFF.

This chain connects TRBV7-2 to TRBJ2-1, with D uncertain. The ends were cut back, 1 base at V and 0 bases at J, with 10 bases in the middle. The CDR3 has 16 amino acids. Germline V gene sequence: CDR1 SGHTA, CDR2 FQGNSA. DNA of the CDR3: TGTGCCAGCAGCTTAGGAGGCGGCCACTCCTACAATGAGCAGTTCTTC. Residues: CASSLGGGHSYNEQFF.

The CDR3 coding sequence is TGTGCCAGCAGCAAAAGGGGACAGGCCACACAAGAGACCCAGTACTTC. As protein: CASSKRGQATQETQYF. The J gene is TRBJ2-5, the V gene TRBV7-8; 8 nucleotides line up with TRBD1. After removal of 5 bases from V and 2 bases from J, the junction contained 10 bases not matched to a gene. CDR3 length: 16 amino acids. From germline, CDR1 is SGHVS and CDR2 FQNEAQ.